The rows below give T cell receptor beta chains drawn from one sample of a study of blood T cell repertoires in COVID-19. The data were produced by immunoSEQ multiplex PCR, yet TCRdb's version contains in-frame clones alone and is incomplete. Among about 140,000 clones listed, about four fifths were seen once. The sequencing sample was made of peripheral blood. These receptors were taken from a human donor in a cohort sampled during active COVID-19. The CDR3 runs from the conserved cysteine through the conserved F or W. The D gene is left open where the match is weak. Expanded clones get a size class; other rows say once, few or many, or leave the size out.

TGTGCCAGCAGCTTTCTTAGAACCGGGGAGCTGTTTTTT	CASSFLRTGELFF	NA	TRBJ2-2	TRBV11-3	NA
TGTGCCAGTTCTTCTAGCGAGTCCTACTTGGTGCAGTTCTTC	CASSSSESYLVQFF	once	TRBJ2-1	TRBV19	NA
TGTGCCAGCAGCTTGTACCCGGGGAGGGCCTACAATGAGCAGTTCTTC	CASSLYPGRAYNEQFF	NA	TRBJ2-1	TRBV7-6	TRBD2
TGTGCCACTTGGACAGGGAAACAGCTAAACTATGGCTACACCTTC	CATWTGKQLNYGYTF	NA	TRBJ1-2	TRBV10-3	TRBD1
TGTGCCAGCAGTTACTCGAGGACGGGAGGCAACTATGGCTACACCTTC	CASSYSRTGGNYGYTF	NA	TRBJ1-2	TRBV6-5	NA
TGTGCCATCAGTGCCTCGACTGACTCTGGAAACACCATATATTTT	CAISASTDSGNTIYF	NA	TRBJ1-3	TRBV10-3	NA
TGTGCCAGCAGCCCGGGACAGGGTATGAAAAAGCCCCAGCATTTT	CASSPGQGMKKPQHF	NA	TRBJ1-5	TRBV28	TRBD1
TGTGCCAGCATAGGGTACGGGGAGGCTTTCTTT	CASIGYGEAFF	NA	TRBJ1-1	TRBV2	NA
TGCGCCAGCAGCTTAGGTACGGGAGCGAATGAGCAGTTCTTC	CASSLGTGANEQFF	NA	TRBJ2-1	TRBV5-1	NA
TGTGCCAGCAGCTTAGGAGCCGGGTTGAGCTCCTATAATTCACCCCTCCACTTT	CASSLGAGLSSYNSPLHF	NA	TRBJ1-6	TRBV13	NA
TGTGCCAGCAGTTTATTTGGACAGGGGACCACAGATACGCAGTATTTT	CASSLFGQGTTDTQYF	NA	TRBJ2-3	TRBV28	TRBD1
TGTGCCAGCAGTTCCATTAACACTGAAGCTTTCTTT	CASSSINTEAFF	once	TRBJ1-1	TRBV28	NA
TGTGCCAGCGGGACAGTTAACACTGAAGCTTTCTTT	CASGTVNTEAFF	NA	TRBJ1-1	TRBV6-5	TRBD1
TGTGCCAGCAGCGTTTGGGGCGGAGCCAGCTCCTACAATGAGCAGTTCTTC	CASSVWGGASSYNEQFF	NA	TRBJ2-1	TRBV5-5	NA
TGTGCCAGCAGAGCGCGGGGGGACACCGGGGAGCTGTTTTTT	CASRARGDTGELFF	NA	TRBJ2-2	TRBV28	TRBD2
TGTGCCAGCAGTGAACGGCGGAAGAACACTGAAGCTTTCTTT	CASSERRKNTEAFF	NA	TRBJ1-1	TRBV2	NA
TGTGCCACCAGTGGCAGTCGGGGGGCCAACAATGAGCAGTTCTTC	CATSGSRGANNEQFF	once	TRBJ2-1	TRBV24-1	NA
TGTGCCAGTAGTACGCCCGGTGGAGGGACAGGGGGCGTTAGGGGCAATCAGCCCCAGCATTTT	CASSTPGGGTGGVRGNQPQHF	few	TRBJ1-5	TRBV19	TRBD1
TGTGCCCGACCTTGGGAGCCCCCACCATACGAGCAGTACTTC	CARPWEPPPYEQYF	few	TRBJ2-7	TRBV19	NA
TGTGCCAGCAGCTTAGCGGGGGGGCAAGAGACCCAGTACTTC	CASSLAGGQETQYF	NA	TRBJ2-5	TRBV5-4	TRBD2
TGTGCCAGCAACCGATTGGACAGGGCCACTGAAGCTTTCTTT	CASNRLDRATEAFF	few	TRBJ1-1	TRBV2	TRBD1
TGTGCCATCAGTGAGTCAGGGGTTGGTGGGGCCAACGTCCTGACTTTC	CAISESGVGGANVLTF	NA	TRBJ2-6	TRBV10-3	NA
TGTGCCAGCTCGCAGGGGGGCTGGTACAATGAGCAGTTCTTC	CASSQGGWYNEQFF	NA	TRBJ2-1	TRBV27	NA
TGTGCCAGCAGCTTAACTGGGGGGACAGGGGCCTACGAGCAGTACTTC	CASSLTGGTGAYEQYF	NA	TRBJ2-7	TRBV7-3	TRBD1
TGTGCCAGCTCACCAGCTACGATCCAGGGGGCAGGGGTGTATGGCTACACCTTC	CASSPATIQGAGVYGYTF	few	TRBJ1-2	TRBV18	TRBD1
TGTGCCAGCAGCTTTAACCGGGGGGTAGGTGAAGCTTTCTTT	CASSFNRGVGEAFF	NA	TRBJ1-1	TRBV7-8	NA
TGTGCCAGCAGCTTACGCCAGGCCACAGATACGCAGTATTTT	CASSLRQATDTQYF	NA	TRBJ2-3	TRBV7-2	NA
TGCGCCAGCAGCCAGGGACAGGGTGGTGAAAAACTGTTTTTT	CASSQGQGGEKLFF	once	TRBJ1-4	TRBV5-1	TRBD1
TGTGCCAGCAGACAGGGACAGCAAGAGACCCAGTACTTC	CASRQGQQETQYF	NA	TRBJ2-5	TRBV2	TRBD1
TGTGCCAGCAGTCAAAACAGGGAGAATAATGAAAAACTGTTTTTT	CASSQNRENNEKLFF	NA	TRBJ1-4	TRBV27	NA
TGTGCCAGCAGCCGACAGGGTTATTCACCCCTCCACTTT	CASSRQGYSPLHF	NA	TRBJ1-6	TRBV14	TRBD1